The clone carrying this T cell receptor beta chain was observed many times. The source of the sample is a study of regulatory T cells in long-lasting Graves disease. Time point noted: persistent/refractory GD, antithyroid drugs over 5 years with positive TRAb. TCR sequences were obtained from RNA taken from PBMCs. The CDR3 sequence is 15 residues long. The V end was cut by 8 bases, the J end by 5 bases, with 21 bases between. Germline V CDR1 and CDR2: SNHLY, FYNNEI. Arm-PCR of CDR3 regions and iRepertoire HTBI primers were the basis on which TCR beta libraries were built. TCRdb reanalysed the multiplex PCR reads using MiXCR and keeps one entry per CDR3 protein. The sample carries some 450,000 distinct CDR3 sequences, about 20% recorded once.

This receptor was identified in a female donor with Graves disease. Sample: peripheral blood mononuclear cells (PBMCs), taken when the disease was refractory, from a patient treated with antithyroid drugs. The V call is TRBV2, the J call TRBJ1-1; weak D call: TRBD1 (6 bases). Here the CDR3 reads CASHRGSSQGTEAFF. The CDR3 region has the DNA TGTGCCAGCCATCGCGGGTCATCCCAGGGGACTGAAGCTTTCTTT.